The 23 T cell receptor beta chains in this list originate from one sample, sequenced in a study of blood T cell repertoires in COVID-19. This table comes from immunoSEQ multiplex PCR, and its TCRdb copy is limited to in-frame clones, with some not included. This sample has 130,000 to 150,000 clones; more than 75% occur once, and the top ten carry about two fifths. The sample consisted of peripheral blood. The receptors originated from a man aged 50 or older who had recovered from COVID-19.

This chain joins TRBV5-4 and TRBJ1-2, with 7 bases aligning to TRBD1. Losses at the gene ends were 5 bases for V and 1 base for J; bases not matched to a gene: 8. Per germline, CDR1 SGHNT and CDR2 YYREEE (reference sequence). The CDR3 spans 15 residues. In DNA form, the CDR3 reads TGTGCCAGCAGTCAGGGCCGACAGGGTAACTATGGCTACACCTTC. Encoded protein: CASSQGRQGNYGYTF.

CDR3 coding DNA: TGTGCCAGCAGCCAAGATTTACTAGCGGGGGGGCTCTACGAGCAGTACTTC. Encoded protein: CASSQDLLAGGLYEQYF. The chain recombines TRBV4-2 with TRBJ2-7; 13 bases align to TRBD2. The CDR3 has 17 residues. V trimming: 0 bases; J trimming: 3 bases; junction bases outside the gene matches: 5. Germline CDR1 is LGHNA and CDR2 is YNFKEQ.

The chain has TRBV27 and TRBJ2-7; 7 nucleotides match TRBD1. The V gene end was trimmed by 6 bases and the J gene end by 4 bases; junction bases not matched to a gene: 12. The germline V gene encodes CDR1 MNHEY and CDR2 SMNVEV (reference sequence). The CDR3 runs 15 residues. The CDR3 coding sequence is TGTGCCAGCAGGAAGACCGGGACAGTCTCGTACGAGCAGTACTTC. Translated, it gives CASRKTGTVSYEQYF.

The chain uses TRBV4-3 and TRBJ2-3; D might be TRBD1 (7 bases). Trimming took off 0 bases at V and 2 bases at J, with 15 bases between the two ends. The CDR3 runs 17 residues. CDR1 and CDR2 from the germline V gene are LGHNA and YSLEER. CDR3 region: CASSQDLAGQNTDTQYF. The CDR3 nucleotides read TGCGCCAGCAGCCAAGATTTGGCGGGACAGAACACAGATACGCAGTATTTT.

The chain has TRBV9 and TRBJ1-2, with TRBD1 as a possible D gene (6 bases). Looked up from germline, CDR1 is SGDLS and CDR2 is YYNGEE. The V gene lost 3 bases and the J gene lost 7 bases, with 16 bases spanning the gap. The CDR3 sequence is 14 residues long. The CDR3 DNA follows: TGTGCCAGCAGCGAGGGACCGAGGGGGATTGGCTACACCTTC. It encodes CASSEGPRGIGYTF.

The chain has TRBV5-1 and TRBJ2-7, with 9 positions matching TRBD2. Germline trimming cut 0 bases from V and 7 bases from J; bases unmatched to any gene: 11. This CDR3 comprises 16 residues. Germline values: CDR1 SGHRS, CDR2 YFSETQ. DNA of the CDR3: TGCGCCAGCAGCTTGGGGTCTAGCGGGGAGAGGAGGGAGCAGTACTTC. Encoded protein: CASSLGSSGERREQYF.

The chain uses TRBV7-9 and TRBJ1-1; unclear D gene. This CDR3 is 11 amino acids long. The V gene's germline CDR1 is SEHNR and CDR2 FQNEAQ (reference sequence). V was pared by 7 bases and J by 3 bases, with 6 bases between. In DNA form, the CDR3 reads TGTGCCAGCACCTCGGACACTGAAGCTTTCTTT. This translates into CASTSDTEAFF.

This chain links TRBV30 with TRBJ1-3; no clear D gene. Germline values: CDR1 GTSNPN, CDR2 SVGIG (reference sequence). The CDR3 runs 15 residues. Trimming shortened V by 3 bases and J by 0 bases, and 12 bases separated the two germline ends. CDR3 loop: CAWRGKGGSGNTIYF. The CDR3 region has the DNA TGTGCCTGGAGGGGTAAGGGAGGCTCTGGAAACACCATATATTTT.

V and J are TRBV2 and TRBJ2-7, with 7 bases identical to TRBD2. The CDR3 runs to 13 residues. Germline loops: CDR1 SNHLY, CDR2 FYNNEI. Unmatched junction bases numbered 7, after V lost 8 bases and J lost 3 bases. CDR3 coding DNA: TGTGCCAGCCGTGGGGGAGGGAACTACGAGCAGTACTTC. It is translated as CASRGGGNYEQYF.

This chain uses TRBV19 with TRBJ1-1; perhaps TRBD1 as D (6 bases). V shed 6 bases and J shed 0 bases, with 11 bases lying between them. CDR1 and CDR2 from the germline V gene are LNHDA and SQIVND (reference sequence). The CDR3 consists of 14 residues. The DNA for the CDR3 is TGTGCCAGTAGCTCCGGGACATTGAACACTGAAGCTTTCTTT. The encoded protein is CASSSGTLNTEAFF.

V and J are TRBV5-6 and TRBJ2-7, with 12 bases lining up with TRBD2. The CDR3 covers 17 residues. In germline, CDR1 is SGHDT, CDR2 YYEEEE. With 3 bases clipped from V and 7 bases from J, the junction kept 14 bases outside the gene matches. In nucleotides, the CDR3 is TGTGCCAGCAGCTATGAAGGGCTAGCGGGGGGGCCGAGTGAGCAGTACTTC. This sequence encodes CASSYEGLAGGPSEQYF.

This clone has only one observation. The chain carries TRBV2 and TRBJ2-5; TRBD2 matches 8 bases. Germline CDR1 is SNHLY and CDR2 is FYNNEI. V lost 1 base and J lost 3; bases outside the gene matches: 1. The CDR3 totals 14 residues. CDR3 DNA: TGTGCCAGCAGTGAAGTGGGACTAGAAGAGACCCAGTACTTC. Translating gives CASSEVGLEETQYF.

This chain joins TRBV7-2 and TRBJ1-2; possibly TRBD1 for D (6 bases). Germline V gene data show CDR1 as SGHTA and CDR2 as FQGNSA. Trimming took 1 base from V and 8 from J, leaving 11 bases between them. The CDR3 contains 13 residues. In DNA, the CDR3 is TGTGCCAGCAGCTTAGTTTACAGGGACGGCTACACCTTC. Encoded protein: CASSLVYRDGYTF.

The CDR3 coding sequence is TGTGCCAGCAGCTTACCACGACAGGGTTTTGAAAAACTGTTTTTT. Its protein product is CASSLPRQGFEKLFF. The rearrangement joins TRBV7-2 to TRBJ1-4; TRBD1 matches at 7 bases. The trim removed 2 bases at V and 7 bases at J, leaving 7 bases unmatched. Germline V lookup: CDR1 SGHTA, CDR2 FQGNSA. This CDR3 has 15 residues.

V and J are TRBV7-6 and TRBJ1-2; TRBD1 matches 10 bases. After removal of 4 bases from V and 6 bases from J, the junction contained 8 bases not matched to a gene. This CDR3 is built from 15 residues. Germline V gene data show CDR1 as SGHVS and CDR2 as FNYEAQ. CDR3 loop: CASSSGIDRGHGYTF. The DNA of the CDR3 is TGTGCCAGCAGCTCAGGGATTGACAGGGGGCATGGCTACACCTTC. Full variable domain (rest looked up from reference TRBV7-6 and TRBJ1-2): GAGVSQSPRYKVTKRGQDVALRCDPISGHVSLYWYRQALGQGPEFLTYFNYEAQQDKSGLPNDRFSAERPEGSISTLTIQRTEQRDSAMYRCASSSGIDRGHGYTFGSGTRLTVV.

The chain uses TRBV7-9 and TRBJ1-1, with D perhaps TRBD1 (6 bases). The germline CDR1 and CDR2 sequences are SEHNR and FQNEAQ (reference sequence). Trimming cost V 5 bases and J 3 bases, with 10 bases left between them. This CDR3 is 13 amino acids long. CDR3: CASSPRGDTEAFF. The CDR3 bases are TGTGCCAGCAGCCCCAGGGGCGACACTGAAGCTTTCTTT.

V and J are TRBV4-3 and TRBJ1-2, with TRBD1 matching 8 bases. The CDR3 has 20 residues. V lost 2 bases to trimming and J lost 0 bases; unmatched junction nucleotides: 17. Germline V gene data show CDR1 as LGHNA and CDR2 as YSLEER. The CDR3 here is CASSQQILSVGQGSNYGYTF. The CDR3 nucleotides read TGCGCCAGCAGCCAACAAATCTTGAGTGTCGGACAGGGTTCTAACTATGGCTACACCTTC.

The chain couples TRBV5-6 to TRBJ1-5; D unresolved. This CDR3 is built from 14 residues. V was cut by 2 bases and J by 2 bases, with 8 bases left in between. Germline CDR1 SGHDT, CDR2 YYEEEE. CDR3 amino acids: CASSLATGNQPQHF. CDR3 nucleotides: TGTGCCAGCAGCTTAGCGACGGGCAATCAGCCCCAGCATTTT.

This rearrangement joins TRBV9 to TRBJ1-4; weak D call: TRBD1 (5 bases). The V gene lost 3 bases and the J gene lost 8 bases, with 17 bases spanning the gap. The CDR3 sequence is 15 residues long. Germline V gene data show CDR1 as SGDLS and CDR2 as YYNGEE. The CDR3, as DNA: TGTGCCAGCAGCGCATACGCGGGGGGGAGCGAAAAACTGTTTTTT. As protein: CASSAYAGGSEKLFF.

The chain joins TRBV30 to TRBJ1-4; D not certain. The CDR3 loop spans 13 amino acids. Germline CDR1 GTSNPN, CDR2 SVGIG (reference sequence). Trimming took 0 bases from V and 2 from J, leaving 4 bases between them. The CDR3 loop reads CAWSVHTNEKLFF. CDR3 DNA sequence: TGTGCCTGGAGTGTCCATACTAATGAAAAACTGTTTTTT.

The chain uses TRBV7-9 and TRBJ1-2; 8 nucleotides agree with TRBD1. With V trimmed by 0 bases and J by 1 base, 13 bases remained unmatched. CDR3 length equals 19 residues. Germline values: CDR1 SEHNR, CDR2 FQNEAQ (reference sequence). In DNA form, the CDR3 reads TGTGCCAGCAGCTTAGCCGGGAGTGCGGACAGGGCATTTAACTATGGCTACACCTTC. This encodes CASSLAGSADRAFNYGYTF.

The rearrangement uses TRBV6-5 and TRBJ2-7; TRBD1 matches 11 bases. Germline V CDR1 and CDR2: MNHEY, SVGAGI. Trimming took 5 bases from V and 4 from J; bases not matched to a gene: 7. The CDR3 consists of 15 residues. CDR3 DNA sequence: TGTGCCAGCAGTCTCGGGACAGGGGGACTGTACGAGCAGTACTTC. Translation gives CASSLGTGGLYEQYF.

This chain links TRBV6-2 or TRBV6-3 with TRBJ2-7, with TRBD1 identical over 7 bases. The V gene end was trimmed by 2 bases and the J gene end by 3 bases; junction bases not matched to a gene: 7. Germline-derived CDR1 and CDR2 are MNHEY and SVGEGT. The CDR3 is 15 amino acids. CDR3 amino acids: CASSYGPDRYYEQYF. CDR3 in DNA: TGTGCCAGCAGTTACGGACCGGACAGGTACTACGAGCAGTACTTC.